Below, one T cell receptor (beta chain) is given with its context. The TCR beta repertoire was assessed by survey-level immunoSEQ sequencing. The protocol was immunoSEQ multiplex PCR, while the TCRdb copy is restricted to in-frame clones and leaves out a portion. The top ten hold roughly 4.5% of the sample, which has 60,000 to 85,000 clones, around 95% seen once. V lost 7 bases, J lost 0 bases, and 17 bases stayed unmatched. The germline gives CDR1 SNHLY, CDR2 FYNNEI. This CDR3 comprises 18 residues. V is TRBV2 and J is TRBJ1-2; 7 nucleotides agree with TRBD1. The material sequenced was PBMCs. The TCR was taken from a man aged 35-49 years with rheumatoid arthritis. For the CDR3, the DNA is TGTGCCAGCACCAGACATGGGCAGGGGGGCCGCACTAACTATGGCTACACCTTC. Translation: CASTRHGQGGRTNYGYTF. The full variable domain, completed using reference TRBV2 and TRBJ1-2, is EPEVTQTPSHQVTQMGQEVILRCVPISNHLYFYWYRQILGQKVEFLVSFYNNEISEKSEIFDDQFSVERPDGSNFTLKIRSTKLEDSAMYFCASTRHGQGGRTNYGYTFGSGTRLTVV.